The 16 T cell receptor beta chains below come from one sample, sequenced in a study of blood T cell repertoires in COVID-19. Using immunoSEQ multiplex PCR, the repertoire was profiled, and TCRdb retains in-frame clones only, with some absent. The sample lists roughly 330,000 clones, about 84% seen once, with 1.6% in the top ten. Sequences were obtained from peripheral blood. These receptors all come from a woman aged 50 to 60 with acute or convalescent COVID-19.

The chain employs TRBV2 and TRBJ2-1; 10 positions agree with TRBD2. Trimming took 4 bases from V and 13 from J; bases not matched to a gene: 4. CDR3 size: 12 residues. Per the germline V gene, CDR1 is SNHLY and CDR2 is FYNNEI. DNA of the CDR3: TGTGCCAGCAGTGCTAGCGGGAGAATCCAGTTCTTC. It yields the protein CASSASGRIQFF.

CDR3 sequence (DNA): TGTGCCAGCAGTGGAAGGGACAGGGGGCGCTTAAGGGATGGCTACACCTTC. As protein: CASSGRDRGRLRDGYTF. V is TRBV5-5 and J is TRBJ1-2; 12 bases are shared with TRBD1. V was pared by 5 bases and J by 6 bases, with 14 bases of the junction left unmatched. This CDR3 spans 17 amino acids. Germline assignment: CDR1 SGHKS and CDR2 YYEKEE (reference sequence).

This clone has a handful of counts. The V and J genes are TRBV4-3 and TRBJ1-1; tentatively, D is TRBD1 (5 bases). CDR3 length equals 15 residues. With 0 bases removed from V and 5 bases from J, the gap between germline ends came to 13 bases. Germline V gene sequence: CDR1 LGHNA, CDR2 YSLEER. The CDR3 protein is CASSQDSWGGTEAFF. CDR3 bases: TGCGCCAGCAGCCAAGACTCATGGGGGGGGACTGAAGCTTTCTTT.

This clone appeared once. CDR3 residues: CASSLPRGTSGSFDEQFF. CDR3 sequence (DNA): TGTGCCAGCAGCTTACCCAGGGGGACTAGCGGGAGTTTCGATGAGCAGTTCTTC. V is TRBV7-9 and J is TRBJ2-1; 14 positions agree with TRBD2. There are 18 residues in the CDR3. V trimming: 2 bases; J trimming: 8 bases; junction bases outside the gene matches: 11. Germline CDR1 SEHNR, CDR2 FQNEAQ (reference sequence).

The genes are TRBV4-1 and TRBJ2-1; D not resolved. V was cut by 2 bases and J by 4 bases, with 12 bases left in between. The germline V gene has CDR1 MGHRA and CDR2 YSYEKL. This CDR3 region has 15 residues. The CDR3 sequence: CASSQSDSRYNEQFF. The CDR3 DNA is TGCGCCAGCAGCCAATCGGATTCGCGGTACAATGAGCAGTTCTTC.

The V gene is TRBV4-3, the J gene TRBJ2-7, with TRBD2 as a possible D gene (6 bases). This CDR3 has 16 residues. Germline V gene data show CDR1 as LGHNA and CDR2 as YSLEER. V gave up 1 base and J gave up 0 bases, with 13 bases separating them. CDR3 sequence (DNA): TGCGCCAGCAGCCAAGCCTCTAGCGCATCCTCCTACGAGCAGTACTTC. This translates into CASSQASSASSYEQYF.

The CDR3 DNA reads as TGTGCCAGCAGGATTGGAGGGGTTGACTATGGCTACACCTTC. Amino acid sequence: CASRIGGVDYGYTF. The chain combines TRBV6-5 with TRBJ1-2; TRBD1 might be the D (5 bases). The CDR3 runs 14 residues. Germline CDR1 and CDR2: MNHEY and SVGAGI. Trimming stripped 6 bases from V and 3 bases from J, with 14 bases between.

The chain links TRBV24-1 to TRBJ2-1, with D maybe TRBD1 (6 bases). The CDR3 covers 14 residues. The germline V and J ends were trimmed by 4 bases and 6 bases, with 12 bases remaining between them. CDR1 is KGHDR, CDR2 SFDVKD, per germline. The CDR3 DNA sequence: TGTGCCACCAGTGAGAACAGGGATAGCAATGAGCAGTTCTTC. The encoded protein is CATSENRDSNEQFF.

CDR3 nucleotides: TGTGCCAGCAGAACCGGGACAGGGGGCTATGGCTACACCTTC. Translating gives CASRTGTGGYGYTF. The V call is TRBV27, the J call TRBJ1-2; 11 bases align to TRBD1. This CDR3 contains 14 residues. Germline V gene data show CDR1 as MNHEY and CDR2 as SMNVEV (reference sequence). The V gene end was trimmed by 6 bases and the J gene end by 4 bases; junction bases not matched to a gene: 4.

V gene TRBV13 combines with J gene TRBJ1-4; the D gene is possibly TRBD1 (6 bases). Germline values: CDR1 PRHDT, CDR2 FYEKMQ (reference sequence). The CDR3 runs to 14 residues. V lost 4 bases and J lost 7, with 13 bases in between. The CDR3 bases are TGTGCCAGCAGCTCCGCACAGGGATTTGAAAAACTGTTTTTT. Translation gives CASSSAQGFEKLFF.

The CDR3 is CASSVQGTFPGEQYF. As DNA, the CDR3 is TGTGCCAGCAGCGTTCAAGGGACTTTCCCTGGCGAGCAGTACTTC. The chain joins TRBV9 to TRBJ2-7, with a weak D call TRBD2 (6 bases). The CDR3 consists of 15 residues. Looked up from germline, CDR1 is SGDLS and CDR2 is YYNGEE. Trimming pared 2 bases from V and 6 bases from J, leaving 18 bases between.

J is TRBJ2-7 and V is TRBV5-1, with D possibly matching TRBD2 (5 bases). There are 13 residues in the CDR3. Germline lookup yields CDR1 SGHRS and CDR2 YFSETQ. The V end was cut by 2 bases, the J end by 4 bases, with 10 bases between. This CDR3 is CASSLSGMYEQYF. The CDR3 bases are TGCGCCAGCAGCTTATCGGGAATGTACGAGCAGTACTTC. The variable domain in full, with the rest retrieved from reference TRBV5-1 and TRBJ2-7, is KAGVTQTPRYLIKTRGQQVTLSCSPISGHRSVSWYQQTPGQGLQFLFEYFSETQRNKGNFPGRFSGRQFSNSRSEMNVSTLELGDSALYLCASSLSGMYEQYFGPGTRLTVT.

The rearrangement links TRBV24-1 to TRBJ2-5; 9 positions match TRBD1. V lost 11 bases, J lost 1 base, and 4 bases stayed unmatched. The CDR3 is made up of 13 amino acids. Germline loops: CDR1 KGHDR, CDR2 SFDVKD. In DNA form, the CDR3 reads TGTGCCAGCCGGGACAGGGTCCAAGAGACCCAGTACTTC. This sequence encodes CASRDRVQETQYF.

Comment on this clone: This sample includes further DNA sequences coding for the same CDR3. The chain recombines TRBV27 with TRBJ2-3, with a possible D match to TRBD1 (5 bases). Trimming removed 2 bases at V and 4 bases at J, with 7 bases between. This CDR3 is 13 amino acids long. Germline V CDR1 and CDR2: MNHEY, SMNVEV (reference sequence). The CDR3 DNA sequence: TGTGCCAGCAGTTTAAGGGGTGCAGATACGCAGTATTTT. This encodes CASSLRGADTQYF.

V gene TRBV13 combines with J gene TRBJ2-7; 8 bases line up with TRBD1. The junction had 6 bases not matched to a gene; V was cut back by 5 bases and J by 0 bases. The CDR3 runs 15 residues. The germline V gene has CDR1 PRHDT and CDR2 FYEKMQ (reference sequence). The CDR3 region is CASSARTGISYEQYF. CDR3 nucleotide sequence: TGTGCCAGCAGCGCCCGGACAGGGATCTCCTACGAGCAGTACTTC.

This sequence joins TRBV5-6 and TRBJ2-3; TRBD2 matches 11 bases. CDR3 length: 16 amino acids. V trimming: 3 bases; J trimming: 0 bases; junction bases outside the gene matches: 3. Per germline, CDR1 SGHDT and CDR2 YYEEEE. CDR3 DNA: TGTGCCAGCAGCTCTACTAGCGGGAGAAGCACAGATACGCAGTATTTT. Amino acids: CASSSTSGRSTDTQYF. Complete variable domain (other parts from reference TRBV5-6 and TRBJ2-3): DAGVTQSPTHLIKTRGQQVTLRCSPKSGHDTVSWYQQALGQGPQFIFQYYEEEERQRGNFPDRFSGHQFPNYSSELNVNALLLGDSALYLCASSSTSGRSTDTQYFGPGTRLTVL.